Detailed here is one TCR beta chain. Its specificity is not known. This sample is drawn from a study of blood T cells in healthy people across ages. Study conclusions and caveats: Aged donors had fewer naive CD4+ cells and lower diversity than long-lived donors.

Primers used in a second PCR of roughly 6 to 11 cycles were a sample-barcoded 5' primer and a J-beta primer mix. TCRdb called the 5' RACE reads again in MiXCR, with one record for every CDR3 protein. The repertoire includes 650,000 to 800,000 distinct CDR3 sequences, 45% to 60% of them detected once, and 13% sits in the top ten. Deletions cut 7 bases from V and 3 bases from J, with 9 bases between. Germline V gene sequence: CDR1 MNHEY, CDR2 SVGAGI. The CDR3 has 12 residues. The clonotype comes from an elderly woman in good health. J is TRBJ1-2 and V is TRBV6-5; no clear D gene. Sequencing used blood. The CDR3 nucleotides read TGTGCCAGCACGAGAGGCGACTATGGCTACACCTTC. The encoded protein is CASTRGDYGYTF.